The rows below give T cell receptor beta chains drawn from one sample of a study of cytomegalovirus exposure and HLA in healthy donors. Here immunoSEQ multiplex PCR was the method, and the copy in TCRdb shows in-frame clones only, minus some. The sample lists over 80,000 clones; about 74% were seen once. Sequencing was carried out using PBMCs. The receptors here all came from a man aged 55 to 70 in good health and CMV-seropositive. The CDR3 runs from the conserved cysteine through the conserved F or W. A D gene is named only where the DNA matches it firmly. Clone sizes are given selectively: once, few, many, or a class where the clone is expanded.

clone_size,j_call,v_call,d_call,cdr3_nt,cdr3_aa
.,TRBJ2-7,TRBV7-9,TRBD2,TGTGCCAGCAGCCCAGGACTAGCTGGGGCCTACGAGCAGTACTTC,CASSPGLAGAYEQYF
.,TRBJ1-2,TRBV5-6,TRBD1,TGTGCCAGCAGCTTGAGACAGGGGTACTATGGCTACACCTTC,CASSLRQGYYGYTF
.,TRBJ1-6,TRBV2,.,TGTGCCAGCAGCGTCCGGGAGCCGAGCTCCTATAATTCACCCCTCCACTTT,CASSVREPSSYNSPLHF
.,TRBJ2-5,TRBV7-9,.,TGTGCCAGCAGCTTGAGTGCCGCGAGGGAGACCCAGTACTTC,CASSLSAARETQYF
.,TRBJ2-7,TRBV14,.,TGTGCCAGCGGCAAAACAGGACCCTACTACGAGCAGTACTTC,CASGKTGPYYEQYF
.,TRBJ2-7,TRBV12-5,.,TGTGCTAGTGTTCTAGTCTCCTACGAGCAGTACTTC,CASVLVSYEQYF
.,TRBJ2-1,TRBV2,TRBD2,TGTGCCAGCAGTGAGGCTAGCGGCTCCTACAATGAGCAGTTCTTC,CASSEASGSYNEQFF
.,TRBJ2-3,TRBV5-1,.,TGCGCCAGCAGCTTGAGGCAGGTAACAGATACGCAGTATTTT,CASSLRQVTDTQYF
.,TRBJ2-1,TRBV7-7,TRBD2,TGTGCTAGCAGCTTAGAGTCAGGACTAGCGGGGTACAATGAGCAGTTCTTC,CASSLESGLAGYNEQFF
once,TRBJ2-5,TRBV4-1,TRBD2,TGCGCCAGCAGCCATGGACTAGCGGGGGTAGAGACCCAGTACTTC,CASSHGLAGVETQYF
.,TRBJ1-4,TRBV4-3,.,TGCGCCAGCAGCCAACAGGGAGAAAAACTGTTTTTT,CASSQQGEKLFF
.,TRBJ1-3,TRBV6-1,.,TGTGCCAGCAGTGTTACAGGGACTGGAAACACCATATATTTT,CASSVTGTGNTIYF
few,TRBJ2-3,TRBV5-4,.,TGTGCCAGCAGCTTGGCTATGACAGGTCAAGATACGCAGTATTTT,CASSLAMTGQDTQYF
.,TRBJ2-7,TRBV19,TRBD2,TGTGCCAGTAGTCCCGGGGGAGCGGGGGGCTACGAGCAGTACTTC,CASSPGGAGGYEQYF
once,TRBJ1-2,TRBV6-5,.,TGTGCCAGCAGTTCCGACGGAACGGGCTATGGCTACACCTTC,CASSSDGTGYGYTF
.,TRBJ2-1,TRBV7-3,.,TGTGCCAGCAGCTTAACGGCGGTTGTTACCTACAATGAGCAGTTCTTC,CASSLTAVVTYNEQFF
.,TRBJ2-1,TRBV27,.,TGTGCCAGCAGTTTATCTACCGGGGGGCCCTACAATGAGCAGTTCTTC,CASSLSTGGPYNEQFF
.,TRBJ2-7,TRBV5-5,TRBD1,TGTGCCAGCAGCTTCCGTGACAGGGGGGTTTACGAGCAGTACTTC,CASSFRDRGVYEQYF
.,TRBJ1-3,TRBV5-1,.,TGCGCCAGCAGCTTGGAGGGCAGGGTCTCTGGAAACACCATATATTTT,CASSLEGRVSGNTIYF
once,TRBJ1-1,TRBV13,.,TGTGCCAGCAGCTTAGGCGCAGGCTGGAACACTGAAGCTTTCTTT,CASSLGAGWNTEAFF
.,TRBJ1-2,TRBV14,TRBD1,TGTGCCAGCAGCCAAGATTACAGGGGATATGGCTACACCTTC,CASSQDYRGYGYTF
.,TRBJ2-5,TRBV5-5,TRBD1,TGTGCCAGCAGCTTCCCAGGGACAGGGGTTAAAGAGACCCAGTACTTC,CASSFPGTGVKETQYF
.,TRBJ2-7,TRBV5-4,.,TGTGCCAGCAGCGCCGGGTCTGACGGCACCTACGAGCAGTACTTC,CASSAGSDGTYEQYF
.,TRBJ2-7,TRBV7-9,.,TGTGCCAGCACCGGGACACTTGTACCCCATTCAAGCTACGAGCAGTACTTC,CASTGTLVPHSSYEQYF
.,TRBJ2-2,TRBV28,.,TGTGCCAGCAGTTTATGGTCGGCAGGGGTTACCGGGGAGCTGTTTTTT,CASSLWSAGVTGELFF
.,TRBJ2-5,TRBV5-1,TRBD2,TGCGCCAGCAGCTTTAGACTAGCGGGGGAAGAGACCCAGTACTTC,CASSFRLAGEETQYF
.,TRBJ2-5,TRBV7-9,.,TGTGCCAGCAGCCCCTATCTTTCAAGAGACCAAGAGACCCAGTACTTC,CASSPYLSRDQETQYF
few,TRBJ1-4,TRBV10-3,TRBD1,TGTGCCATCAGTGGGGACAGCCTAGGGGAAAAACTGTTTTTT,CAISGDSLGEKLFF
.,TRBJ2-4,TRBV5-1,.,TGCGCCAGCAGCCCCGGATTACAGGGAAGGTGGACCAAAAACATTCAGTACTTC,CASSPGLQGRWTKNIQYF
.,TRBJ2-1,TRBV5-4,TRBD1,TGTGCCAGCAGCTTGGAGGGGGCCCATTACAATGAGCAGTTCTTC,CASSLEGAHYNEQFF
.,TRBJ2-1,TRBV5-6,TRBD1,TGTGCCAGCAGCACTGCGACAGGGCCCAATGAGCAGTTCTTC,CASSTATGPNEQFF
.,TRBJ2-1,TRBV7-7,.,TGTGCTAGCAGCTCTGCAAGAGAGGATGAGCAGTTCTTC,CASSSAREDEQFF
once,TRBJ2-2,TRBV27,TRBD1,TGTGCCAGCAGTTTATCGAGGCGTGGGACAGGGAGTACCGGGGAGCTGTTTTTT,CASSLSRRGTGSTGELFF
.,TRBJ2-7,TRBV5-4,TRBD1,TGTGCCAGCAGCCAAAGGGGCAGGGGGATCTCCTACGAGCAGTACTTC,CASSQRGRGISYEQYF
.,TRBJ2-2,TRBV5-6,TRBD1,TGTGCCAGCAGCTTGCAGGGGGCGAACACCGGGGAGCTGTTTTTT,CASSLQGANTGELFF
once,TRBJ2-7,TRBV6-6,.,TGTGCCAGCAGCCAACTAGTTTCCGAGCAGTACTTC,CASSQLVSEQYF
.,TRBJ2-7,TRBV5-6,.,TGTGCCAGCAGCTTACAGTCCTACGAGCAGTACTTC,CASSLQSYEQYF
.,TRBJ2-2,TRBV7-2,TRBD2,TGTGCCAGCAGCTTAGTGTCTAGCGGTACCGGGGAGCTGTTTTTT,CASSLVSSGTGELFF
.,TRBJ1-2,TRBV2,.,TGTGCCAGCGGAGATTCCTTAGGCTATGGCTACACCTTC,CASGDSLGYGYTF
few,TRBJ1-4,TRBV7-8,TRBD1,TGTGCCAGCAGCCCAGGGGGCGGAAAACTGTTTTTT,CASSPGGGKLFF
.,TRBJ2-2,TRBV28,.,TGTGCCAGCAGGAGCACAGGGAAATACACCGGGGAGCTGTTTTTT,CASRSTGKYTGELFF
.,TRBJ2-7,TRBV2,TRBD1,TGTGCCAGCAGGCTCGAGGGACAGGGGGCCTACGAGCAGTACTTC,CASRLEGQGAYEQYF
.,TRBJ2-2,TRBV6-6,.,TGTGCCAGCAGTTATTCCCCGGTCCCACGCACCGGGGAGCTGTTTTTT,CASSYSPVPRTGELFF
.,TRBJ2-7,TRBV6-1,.,TGTGCCAGCAGTGAAGGCAGGGGTTCAGTCGAGCAGTACTTC,CASSEGRGSVEQYF
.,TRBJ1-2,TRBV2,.,TGTGCCAGCAGTGAACGACAGTTAAACTATGGCTACACCTTC,CASSERQLNYGYTF
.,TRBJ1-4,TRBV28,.,TGTGCCAGCAGTTGGGGGGGCCCCGCTAATGAAAAACTGTTTTTT,CASSWGGPANEKLFF
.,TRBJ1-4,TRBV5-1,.,TGCGCCAGCAGCCTCGGACAGATGGGGGAAAAACTGTTTTTT,CASSLGQMGEKLFF
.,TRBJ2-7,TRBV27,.,TGTGCCAGCAGTTCCTGGACAGAGGATGCCTACGAGCAGTACTTC,CASSSWTEDAYEQYF
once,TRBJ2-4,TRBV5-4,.,TGTGCCAGCAGCCCTTTGGGCACCCCAGACATTCAGTACTTC,CASSPLGTPDIQYF
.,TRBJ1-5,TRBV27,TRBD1,TGTGCCAGCGGCCTAACAGGGGACCGAATCGGCAATCAGCCCCAGCATTTT,CASGLTGDRIGNQPQHF
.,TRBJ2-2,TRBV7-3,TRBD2,TGTGCCAGCAGCTTAATACTAGCGGGGACTGGGGAGCTGTTTTTT,CASSLILAGTGELFF